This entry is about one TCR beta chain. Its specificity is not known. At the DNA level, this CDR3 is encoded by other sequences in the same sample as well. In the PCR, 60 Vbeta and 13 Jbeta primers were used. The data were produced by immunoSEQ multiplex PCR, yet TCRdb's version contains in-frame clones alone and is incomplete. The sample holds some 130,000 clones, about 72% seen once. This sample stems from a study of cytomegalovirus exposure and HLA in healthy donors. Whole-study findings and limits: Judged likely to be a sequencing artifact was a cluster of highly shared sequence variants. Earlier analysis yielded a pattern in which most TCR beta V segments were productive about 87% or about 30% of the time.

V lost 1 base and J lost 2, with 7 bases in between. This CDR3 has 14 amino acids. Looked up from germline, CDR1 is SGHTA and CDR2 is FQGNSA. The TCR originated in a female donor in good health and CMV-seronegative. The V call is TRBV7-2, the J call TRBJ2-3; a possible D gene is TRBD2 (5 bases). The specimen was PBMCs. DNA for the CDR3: TGTGCCAGCAGCTTAGGACTATCCACAGATACGCAGTATTTT. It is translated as CASSLGLSTDTQYF. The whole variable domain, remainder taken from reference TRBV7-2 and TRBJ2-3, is GAGVSQSPSNKVTEKGKDVELRCDPISGHTALYWYRQSLGQGLEFLIYFQGNSAPDKSGLPSDRFSAERTGGSVSTLTIQRTQQEDSAVYLCASSLGLSTDTQYFGPGTRLTVL.